This record covers a single T cell receptor (beta chain). As yet, its antigen is unknown. Template switching with 5'RACE generated the TCR cDNA and added a universal primer site and UMIs. TCRdb re-analysed the 5' RACE reads in MiXCR, keeping a single row per CDR3 protein. The data hold 450,000 to 550,000 distinct CDR3 sequences, with around 21% observed a single time. The sample comes from a study of T cells after yellow fever vaccination. Background on the study: Those fractions that held only low numbers of cells were prepared using the SMART-Seq v4 Ultra Low Input RNA kit. Study outcomes and limitations: Overall, a small share of clonotypes was seen in both CD4 and CD8 compartments.

Source: PBMCs, taken 15 days after the yellow fever booster vaccination. This clonotype was obtained from a man aged 25-40 years who received the YFV17D yellow fever vaccine.

For the CDR3, the DNA is TGCGCCAGCGCGCCGGGACACCCTACCTACGAGCAGTACTTC. Translation: CASAPGHPTYEQYF. V and J are TRBV5-1 and TRBJ2-7, with a weak D call TRBD1 (6 bases). V gave up 7 bases and J gave up 2 bases, with 16 bases separating them. Germline V gene lookup returns CDR1 SGHRS and CDR2 YFSETQ. CDR3 size: 14 residues.